This T cell receptor beta chain was retrieved from a study of blood T cell repertoires in COVID-19. Study at large: From T cells, B-cell-depleted T cells, or PBMCs came the material, which was cDNA or gDNA.

Authors' analysis steps: Estimation of nucleated cell counts was performed using reference gene primer amplification. Clones were sequenced by immunoSEQ multiplex PCR, and TCRdb holds only the in-frame ones, with some missing. V and J calls plus clone size are reproduced from that table; the DNA served to infer D and trimming. The sample lists 300,000 or so clones; approximately 90% were seen once. The CDR3 runs to 12 residues. The V gene end was trimmed by 6 bases and the J gene end by 9 bases; junction bases not matched to a gene: 4. The sequence derives from a woman in her 30s who had recovered from COVID-19. The gene calls are TRBV12-3 or TRBV12-4 and TRBJ2-3, with 9 bases fitting TRBD1. Sequenced material: peripheral blood. DNA of the CDR3: TGTGCCAGCAGACAGGGGGCCGGGACGCAGTATTTT. Encoded protein: CASRQGAGTQYF.